The entry below describes one T cell receptor (beta chain). This specimen comes from a study of long-term antiretroviral therapy in people with HIV. After removal of 2 bases from V and 4 bases from J, the junction contained 11 bases not matched to a gene. This CDR3 is built from 16 residues. Looked up from germline, CDR1 is SGHDN and CDR2 is FVKESK. Researchers report immunoSEQ v3.0 was run at survey level. The repertoire was sequenced with immunoSEQ multiplex PCR; TCRdb's copy has only in-frame clones and lacks some. The sample holds about 29,000 clones, 65% to 85% seen once. The chain recombines TRBV14 with TRBJ2-7, with 7 positions matching TRBD2. This specimen consisted of unsorted PBMCs, obtained 3 years after starting antiretroviral therapy. This receptor was taken from a man aged 40-49 years with HIV. The CDR3 loop is CASSQSGGTYKYEQYF. The CDR3 DNA follows: TGTGCCAGCAGCCAATCCGGGGGGACTTACAAATACGAGCAGTACTTC.